This T cell receptor beta chain was sequenced during a study of CD8 T cells in ankylosing spondylitis (dated by TCRdb to 2017 to 2019). With regard to the full study: The study set out to find disease-linked TCR variants by profiling T cell receptor beta repertoires in ankylosing spondylitis patients and healthy donors. In total, the full study cohort was made up of some 110 healthy donors and 20 to 25 ankylosing spondylitis patients. Peripheral blood was sampled, and synovial fluid was also collected from ankylosing spondylitis patients. What the research found in general, with its limitations: A TCR beta motif of several highly homologous amino acid variants appeared characteristic of blood from ankylosing spondylitis patients. In peripheral blood, the disease-linked clones were found at relatively low frequencies and had a CD8+ phenotype. The disease-linked clones were reported as significantly enriched in matched synovial fluid samples from ankylosing spondylitis patients. Some TCR beta motif variants had previously been reported in synovial fluid and blood of reactive arthritis patients, which suggested common disease-initiation mechanisms.

For sequencing, an Illumina HiSeq 2500 was employed. Quantitative 5'-RACE with molecular barcodes was the method used to prepare the TCR beta libraries. The paper's processing steps were these. Disease-linked TCR variants were identified with a new computational method built on a probabilistic model of VDJ rearrangement. The raw public reads went through TCRdb reprocessing: fastp at Q25, MiXCR clone calling, in-frame beta chains kept. Entries are consolidated by CDR3 protein sequence, retaining the most common genes and DNA. These V and J calls rely on TCRdb rather than the paper's analysis. For this sample the table gives under 250,000 distinct CDR3 sequences, of which 8% to 9% were detected only once. The ten most abundant clones make up around 4.8% of the sample. This clonotype was observed at least ten times. The antigen this receptor binds is unknown. Base qualities are not at hand, and no much larger clone is one base apart.

V gives up 4 bases and J gives up 0 bases, and the segment between their germline ends measures 6 bases. Counted from cysteine to phenylalanine, this CDR3 has 13 amino acids. Only the CDR3 part of the read is kept: 39 bases, read in frame from the first base. According to the germline V gene, CDR1 reads MGHRA and CDR2 reads YSYEKL. The specimen was blood, either unsorted or a sorted T cell fraction (not recorded which). The receptor comes from a female donor with ankylosing spondylitis or in good health (not recorded which). The sequence joins TRBV4-1 to TRBJ1-1; no D gene call is confident. DNA sequence: TGCGCCAGCAGCCGAGGGATGAACACTGAAGCTTTCTTT. It codes for CASSRGMNTEAFF.